This T cell receptor (beta chain) was recorded in a study of blood T cell repertoires in COVID-19 (dated by TCRdb to between 2020 and 2021). About the study as a whole: The collaborator samples originated in the United States, Italy and Spain and spanned the acute and convalescent phases of COVID-19. The material from the prospective study consisted of cDNA or gDNA derived from T cells, B-cell-depleted T cells, or PBMCs. Deeply sampled blood TCRbeta repertoires from subjects exposed to, actively infected with, or recovered from COVID-19 were included in the dataset. The repertoires were made available in a free public database intended to serve as a resource for research on the immune response to SARS-CoV-2. Samples were obtained from the ongoing ImmuneRACE study (first 160 participants) and from approximately 1,200 subjects provided by 6 global collaborators. The sample metadata nearly always contained a de-identified subject ID, COVID-19 status, age in years and sex. Where available, HLA class I and class II types were obtained from metadata supplied by the sample provider rather than from assay-based typing. The paper as a whole reports these results and caveats: How much clinical and demographic metadata was included differed by source and by participant, and the metadata was provided uncurated.

The immunoSEQ Assay, a bias-controlled multiplex PCR, was used to amplify TCRbeta CDR3 regions from genomic DNA. In the original analysis: The number of nucleated cells in each sample was estimated by amplification of reference gene primers within the assay. Sequence reads were collapsed and filtered to measure the absolute abundance of every unique TCRbeta CDR3 rearrangement. For each sample, productive Simpson clonality was calculated as the square root of Simpson's diversity index across productive rearrangements. Not all clones reach the TCRdb copy of this immuneACCESS table, which keeps in-frame sequences only. Checked studies attribute under half of the gap to unresolved V genes and leave the rest unexplained. Clone size and V and J calls were adopted from that table, with D and trimming inferred from the DNA. In this sample the table shows approximately 30,000 clones, more than 75% of which occur a single time. 35% to 50% of the sample goes to the ten largest clones.

A note on this clone: Its cognate antigen has yet to be identified. No per-base quality is available; no much larger clone lies one base away.

Collaborating institutions collected whole blood in K2EDTA tubes following their own protocols. For TCRbeta analysis, collaborator samples were shipped as frozen whole blood, as isolated PBMCs, or as DNA extracted from either sample type. V lost 3 bases and J lost 5 bases; the stretch between them is 14 bases long. The cysteine opens and the phenylalanine closes a CDR3 of 14 amino acids. CDR3 DNA only is kept here, 42 bases in frame from base 1. CDR1 and CDR2 were assigned from the germline V gene (reference sequence) as DFQATT and SNEGSKA. The rearranged chain carries TRBV20-1 and TRBJ1-5; no D gene call is confident. This sequence was found in a human donor in a cohort sampled during active COVID-19. Source material: peripheral blood. CDR3 region: CSASNPQVYQPQHF. The DNA reads as follows: TGCAGTGCTAGTAATCCGCAGGTATATCAGCCCCAGCATTTT.